Reported below is one T cell receptor beta chain. Its target is unknown. This entry belongs to a study of OX40 agonist ivuxolimab in advanced cancers. Overall study context: Patients with hepatocellular carcinoma, melanoma, renal cell or head and neck cancer made up the dose-escalation patients. Findings of the study overall: The average count of expanded clones was higher among CD8+ T cells than among CD4+.

The V end lost 1 base, the J end lost 3 bases, and 13 bases lay between the germline ends. The V gene's germline CDR1 is SGDLS and CDR2 YYNGEE. This CDR3 region has 16 residues. Data came from immunoSEQ multiplex PCR; TCRdb stores just in-frame clones and leaves some out. The table lists tens of thousands of clones, about 88% of them singletons. This chain joins TRBV9 and TRBJ1-4; D possibly corresponds to TRBD1 (6 bases). The specimen was CD4+ or CD8+ T cells sorted from blood, collected in a trial of the OX40 agonist ivuxolimab. This clonotype was sampled from an adult with an advanced solid tumor such as melanoma, head and neck, liver or kidney cancer. CDR3 loop: CASSVTGTVSNEKLFF. As DNA, the CDR3 is TGTGCCAGCAGCGTAACAGGGACTGTATCTAATGAAAAACTGTTTTTT.